The clone carrying this T cell receptor beta chain has at least ten counts. Antigen: not known. TCRdb called the PCR reads again in MiXCR, with one record for every CDR3 protein. There are about 40,000 distinct CDR3 sequences in the sample; around a sixth occur only once, and over 6% lies in the top ten. V was pared by 1 base and J by 3 bases, with 9 bases between. The germline V gene encodes CDR1 LGHNA and CDR2 YSLEER. This CDR3 spans 15 amino acids. The sample belongs to a study of molecular identifiers for immune sequencing clone quantification. Study-level results: Clonotypes topping 20 RNA copies carried over 99% of effector molecules but under 1% of naive ones. A single cell's spiked Jurkat TCR RNA was reportedly detectable among roughly 920,000 naive cells.

Sorting recovered naive CD8 T cells on a CD8+CD4-CCR7+CD45RA+ profile. The rearrangement joins TRBV4-3 to TRBJ2-2, with a tentative D call TRBD1 (6 bases). Sequencing was carried out using naive CD8+ T cells from blood, with Jurkat cell RNA spiked in. Specified subset: FACS-sorted CD8+CD4-CCR7+CD45RA+ naive T cells. The receptor was derived from a human donor in good health. Some libraries in this study had Jurkat cell RNA spiked in. The CDR3: CASSQGQVYTGELFF. CDR3 bases: TGCGCCAGCAGCCAAGGACAGGTTTACACCGGGGAGCTGTTTTTT.